This TCR beta chain stems from a study of cytomegalovirus exposure and HLA in healthy donors. Study details: Early release data held 75 million to 100 million unique TCRs from HLA-typed donors.

As for this clone: No antigen is known for it.

Study-wide points: In a later analysis, at a false discovery rate of 0.05, roughly 17,000 TCR beta sequences matched HLA alleles.

In the PCR, 60 Vbeta and 13 Jbeta primers were used. Produced via immunoSEQ multiplex PCR; TCRdb's table is partial and in-frame only. The data contain some 110,000 clones, 74% of them seen just once; the ten biggest clones take up roughly 11%. Germline V gives CDR1 SGHTA, CDR2 FQGNSA. Trimming removed 5 bases from V and 7 bases from J, with 21 bases in between. The CDR3 runs to 16 residues. The sequencing sample was made of PBMCs. V is TRBV7-2 and J is TRBJ2-1, with D possibly TRBD1 on 5 matching bases. The sequence derives from a woman between 45 and 65 years old in good health and CMV-seropositive. In DNA form, the CDR3 reads TGTGCCAGCAGCGCATACGGGTCAGGGTCCGGGAATGAGCAGTTCTTC. It codes for CASSAYGSGSGNEQFF.